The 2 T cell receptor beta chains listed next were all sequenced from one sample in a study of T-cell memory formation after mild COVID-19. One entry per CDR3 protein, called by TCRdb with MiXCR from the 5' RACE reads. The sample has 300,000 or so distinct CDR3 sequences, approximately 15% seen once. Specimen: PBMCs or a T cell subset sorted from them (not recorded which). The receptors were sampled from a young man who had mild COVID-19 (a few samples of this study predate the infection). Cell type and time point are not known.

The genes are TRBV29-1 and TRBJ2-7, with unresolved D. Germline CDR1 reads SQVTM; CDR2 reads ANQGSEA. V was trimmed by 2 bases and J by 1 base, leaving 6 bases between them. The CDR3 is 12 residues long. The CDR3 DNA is TGCAGCGTTGAATTGGGTTCCTACGAGCAGTACTTC. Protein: CSVELGSYEQYF.

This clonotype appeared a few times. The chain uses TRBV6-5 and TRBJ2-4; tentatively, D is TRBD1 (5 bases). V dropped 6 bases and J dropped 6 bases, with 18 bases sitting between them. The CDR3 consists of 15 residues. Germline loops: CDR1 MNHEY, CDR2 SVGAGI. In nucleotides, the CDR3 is TGTGCCAGCAGCCCCTCTGGGGCCACGGGAAACATTCAGTACTTC. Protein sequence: CASSPSGATGNIQYF.